The rows below give T cell receptor beta chains drawn from one sample of a study of blood T cell repertoires in COVID-19. Profiling relied on immunoSEQ multiplex PCR, and the TCRdb table lists in-frame clones only, not all of them. This sample has about 310,000 clones; 70% to 90% occur once, and the top ten carry approximately 7.8%. Sequenced: peripheral blood. These receptor sequences come from a woman between 45 and 60 years old who had recovered from COVID-19. Both conserved end residues are part of each CDR3. D genes are given only for firm matches. Size values are once, few and many counts, or a class for expanded clones, and some rows have none.

clone_size	v_call	j_call	d_call	cdr3_aa	cdr3_nt
-	TRBV7-9	TRBJ1-2	-	CASSQDFSGYTF	TGTGCCAGCAGCCAGGATTTCAGCGGCTACACCTTC
-	TRBV19	TRBJ2-1	TRBD1	CASRDRRFLNEQFF	TGTGCCAGTAGGGACAGGCGGTTTCTCAATGAGCAGTTCTTC
-	TRBV19	TRBJ1-2	TRBD1	CASSTRGQGARDGYTF	TGTGCCAGTAGTACAAGAGGACAGGGGGCGCGGGATGGCTACACCTTC
-	TRBV6-6	TRBJ2-1	TRBD1	CASSQTGLRGSYNEQFF	TGTGCCAGCAGTCAGACAGGGCTTCGGGGCTCCTACAATGAGCAGTTCTTC
-	TRBV28	TRBJ1-4	-	CASSPPGAAGEKLFF	TGTGCCAGCAGTCCTCCCGGTGCAGCGGGGGAAAAACTGTTTTTT
-	TRBV6-5	TRBJ1-4	-	CASSGTTNEKLFF	TGTGCCAGCTCAGGGACTACTAATGAAAAACTGTTTTTT
-	TRBV3-1/TRBV3-2	TRBJ2-1	TRBD2	CASSPLTSRDYNEQFF	TGTGCCAGCAGCCCCTTGACTAGCAGAGACTACAATGAGCAGTTCTTC
-	TRBV7-2	TRBJ2-1	TRBD1	CASSSTGGRKFF	TGTGCCAGCAGCTCGACAGGGGGTAGGAAGTTCTTC
-	TRBV5-5	TRBJ2-1	-	CASSLGVVQFF	TGTGCCAGCAGCTTAGGGGTGGTGCAGTTCTTC
few	TRBV9	TRBJ2-2	TRBD2	CASSSRLAGGHGNTGELFF	TGTGCCAGCAGCTCAAGACTAGCGGGAGGCCATGGGAACACCGGGGAGCTGTTTTTT
-	TRBV30	TRBJ1-3	TRBD1	CAWSVLGGGDGNTIYF	TGTGCCTGGAGTGTACTAGGAGGGGGCGACGGAAACACCATATATTTT
-	TRBV4-2	TRBJ2-6	TRBD1	CASSQDLWDRGTLAGANVLTF	TGTGCCAGCAGCCAAGATCTCTGGGACAGGGGGACTCTGGCTGGGGCCAACGTCCTGACTTTC
-	TRBV3-1/TRBV3-2	TRBJ2-1	-	CASSQGGNEQFF	TGTGCCAGCAGCCAAGGCGGGAATGAGCAGTTCTTC
-	TRBV27	TRBJ2-1	-	CASSNFGNEQFF	TGTGCCAGCAGTAATTTCGGCAATGAGCAGTTCTTC
-	TRBV11-1	TRBJ1-1	TRBD1	CASSVTGGKDGEAFF	TGTGCCAGCAGCGTAACAGGGGGCAAGGATGGTGAAGCTTTCTTT
-	TRBV28	TRBJ2-2	TRBD2	CASGGLAGGINTGELFF	TGTGCCAGCGGGGGACTAGCGGGAGGGATAAACACCGGGGAGCTGTTTTTT
-	TRBV6-5	TRBJ2-1	-	CASRRSSASYNEQFF	TGTGCCAGCAGGAGATCTAGCGCAAGCTACAATGAGCAGTTCTTC
-	TRBV6-4	TRBJ1-5	-	CASSDARGSYSNQPQHF	TGTGCCAGCAGTGACGCCAGAGGCAGCTATAGCAATCAGCCCCAGCATTTT
-	TRBV19	TRBJ2-1	TRBD2	CASTNPGGLAGFNEQFF	TGTGCCAGTACCAACCCTGGGGGACTAGCGGGGTTCAATGAGCAGTTCTTC
-	TRBV29-1	TRBJ2-5	TRBD2	CSVAGGETQYF	TGCAGCGTTGCGGGGGGAGAGACCCAGTACTTC
few	TRBV28	TRBJ2-1	-	CASTRRGTRDEQFF	TGTGCCAGCACCCGAAGGGGGACACGTGATGAGCAGTTCTTC
-	TRBV19	TRBJ1-3	-	CASSRWPSGNTIYF	TGTGCCAGTAGTCGCTGGCCCTCTGGAAACACCATATATTTT
-	TRBV11-3	TRBJ2-3	-	CASSTNHGFRSTDTQYF	TGTGCCAGCAGCACGAATCACGGGTTCAGAAGCACAGATACGCAGTATTTT
few	TRBV6-4	TRBJ1-4	TRBD1	CASSEVRGTGKLFF	TGTGCCAGCAGTGAAGTGCGCGGGACAGGAAAACTGTTTTTT
-	TRBV3-1/TRBV3-2	TRBJ2-1	TRBD2	CASSPLKGLAGVQSSYNEQFF	TGTGCCAGCAGCCCCCTAAAAGGGCTAGCGGGGGTCCAGAGCTCCTACAATGAGCAGTTCTTC
few	TRBV7-2	TRBJ2-3	-	CASSPHPVDTQYF	TGTGCCAGCAGCCCCCACCCGGTAGATACGCAGTATTTT
-	TRBV19	TRBJ1-5	-	CASEFGGNQPQHF	TGTGCCAGTGAGTTTGGGGGGAATCAGCCCCAGCATTTT
-	TRBV12-3/TRBV12-4	TRBJ1-4	-	CASSNYPQGLFF	TGTGCCAGCAGTAACTACCCCCAGGGACTGTTTTTT